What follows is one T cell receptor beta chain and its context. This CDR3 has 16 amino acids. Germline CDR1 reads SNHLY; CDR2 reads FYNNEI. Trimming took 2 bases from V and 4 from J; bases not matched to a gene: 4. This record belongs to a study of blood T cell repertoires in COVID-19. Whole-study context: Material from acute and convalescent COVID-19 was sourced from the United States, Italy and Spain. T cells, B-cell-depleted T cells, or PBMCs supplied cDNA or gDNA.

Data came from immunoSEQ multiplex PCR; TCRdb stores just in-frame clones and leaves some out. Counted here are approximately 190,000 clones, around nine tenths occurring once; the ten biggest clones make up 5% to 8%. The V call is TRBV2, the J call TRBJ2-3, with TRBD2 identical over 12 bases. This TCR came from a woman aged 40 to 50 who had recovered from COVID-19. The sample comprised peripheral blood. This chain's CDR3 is CASSELAGGPPDTQYF. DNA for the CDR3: TGTGCCAGCAGTGAACTAGCGGGAGGGCCCCCAGATACGCAGTATTTT.